The 22 T cell receptor beta chains given below trace back to one sample, sequenced in a study of Ad26.COV2.S vaccination and SARS-CoV-2 variants. Treatment given: roughly 20 received Ad26.COV2.S at low or high dose, single or two shots; 5 received placebo; per-sample allocation not given. Samples were taken on day 63 after the first vaccine or placebo injection. Libraries were prepared by immunoSEQ multiplex PCR; TCRdb keeps only in-frame clonotypes and omits some of them. Of hundreds of thousands of clones in the sample, 87% are singletons; the top ten hold 3.4%. The sequenced sample was peripheral blood, obtained in a trial of Ad26.COV2.S vaccine versus placebo. The receptor set was obtained from a person between 18 and 60 years old who received the Ad26.COV2.S COVID-19 vaccine or a placebo.

The rearrangement links TRBV9 to TRBJ1-4; TRBD1 matches 9 bases. After removal of 4 bases from V and 6 bases from J, the junction contained 13 bases not matched to a gene. CDR3 length: 17 residues. Germline V lookup: CDR1 SGDLS, CDR2 YYNGEE. DNA for the CDR3: TGTGCCAGCAGCTCCGGGACAGGGCCGGTAAAGGATGAAAAACTGTTTTTT. Protein sequence: CASSSGTGPVKDEKLFF.

This chain uses TRBV7-9 with TRBJ1-4; D is unresolved. Germline CDR1 SEHNR, CDR2 FQNEAQ (reference sequence). CDR3 length: 17 residues. V gave up 5 bases and J gave up 5 bases, with 21 bases separating them. CDR3 sequence (DNA): TGTGCCAGCAGCCCCCGGGAGGAAGTTGTATGGAATGAAAAACTGTTTTTT. Translation: CASSPREEVVWNEKLFF.

The V gene is TRBV18, the J gene TRBJ2-1; 7 nucleotides align to TRBD1. With 3 bases clipped from V and 12 bases from J, the junction kept 17 bases outside the gene matches. The CDR3 contains 16 residues. Germline V gene sequence: CDR1 KGHSH, CDR2 LQKENI. CDR3 amino acids: CASSPTGDEAYPGQFF. In DNA form, the CDR3 reads TGTGCCAGCTCACCCACAGGGGATGAAGCGTATCCCGGGCAGTTCTTC.

The J gene is TRBJ1-1, the V gene TRBV29-1; TRBD1 matches 12 bases. The CDR3 has 16 residues. V shed 3 bases and J 4 bases; nucleotides not matched to a gene: 9. Looked up from germline, CDR1 is SQVTM and CDR2 is ANQGSEA. This chain's CDR3 is CSVESGQGARGTEAFF. In nucleotides, the CDR3 is TGCAGCGTTGAGTCGGGACAGGGGGCGAGAGGCACTGAAGCTTTCTTT.

The chain carries TRBV6-5 and TRBJ1-6; no clear D gene. The CDR3 length is 13 residues. V was trimmed by 0 bases and J by 10 bases, leaving 7 bases between them. In germline, CDR1 is MNHEY, CDR2 SVGAGI. The CDR3 coding sequence is TGTGCCAGCAGTTACTCTCTCCACTCACCCCTCCACTTT. It is translated as CASSYSLHSPLHF.

This clone was found a few times. The genes are TRBV27 and TRBJ2-7, with 10 positions matching TRBD1. This CDR3 is 14 amino acids long. CDR1 MNHEY and CDR2 SMNVEV come from the germline V gene (reference sequence). V was pared by 4 bases and J by 6 bases, with 6 bases of the junction left unmatched. The CDR3 sequence: CASSSRTGGAEQYF. The CDR3 nucleotides read TGTGCCAGCAGTTCCCGGACAGGGGGAGCCGAGCAGTACTTC.

This rearrangement joins TRBV5-4 to TRBJ2-2; 8 nucleotides align to TRBD1. Germline lookup yields CDR1 SGHNT and CDR2 YYREEE (reference sequence). J gave up 6 bases and V 0 bases, and 4 bases lay outside the gene matches. CDR3 length equals 15 residues. The CDR3 sequence: CASSLGDRTAGELFF. The CDR3 DNA reads as TGTGCCAGCAGCTTGGGGGACAGGACCGCCGGGGAGCTGTTTTTT.

The chain combines TRBV6-5 with TRBJ2-7; D remains unclear. V lost 9 bases, J lost 2 bases, and 11 bases lay in between. This CDR3 spans 12 amino acids. Germline V gene data show CDR1 as MNHEY and CDR2 as SVGAGI. The CDR3 DNA is TGTGCCAGTTCCAGGAACCCCTACGAGCAGTACTTC. Residues: CASSRNPYEQYF.

This clone appeared a few times. The sample holds other DNA sequences that translate to the same CDR3. The chain has TRBV12-3 or TRBV12-4 and TRBJ2-3, with D perhaps TRBD1 (5 bases). V was cut by 6 bases and J by 3 bases, with 7 bases left in between. The CDR3 covers 12 residues. CDR3 amino acids: CASSKGTDTQYF. The CDR3 bases are TGTGCCAGCAGCAAGGGGACAGATACGCAGTATTTT.

The gene calls are TRBV4-1 and TRBJ2-2, with D hard to call. The CDR3 has 16 residues. Germline CDR1 is MGHRA and CDR2 is YSYEKL. Trimming cost V 2 bases and J 7 bases, with 17 bases left between them. CDR3 sequence reads: CASSQQDLFVVGELFF. The CDR3 DNA reads as TGCGCCAGCAGCCAACAGGATCTATTTGTGGTCGGGGAGCTGTTTTTT.

This clone was seen once. The chain links TRBV5-1 to TRBJ2-3; 7 bases are a match to TRBD2. Losses at the gene ends were 4 bases for V and 9 bases for J; bases not matched to a gene: 5. Per germline, CDR1 SGHRS and CDR2 YFSETQ. The CDR3 has 12 amino acids. CDR3 sequence reads: CASSKERGTQYF. DNA of the CDR3: TGCGCCAGCAGCAAGGAGCGGGGAACGCAGTATTTT.

Only a few counts were recorded for this clone. This rearrangement joins TRBV6-6 to TRBJ2-5, with a tentative D call TRBD2 (6 bases). There are 14 residues in the CDR3. CDR1 MNHNY and CDR2 SVGAGI come from the germline V gene (reference sequence). V lost 2 bases to trimming and J lost 1 base, with 8 bases between them. CDR3 residues: CASSYGGGQETQYF. CDR3 in DNA: TGTGCCAGCAGTTACGGGGGAGGCCAAGAGACCCAGTACTTC.

This chain joins TRBV7-3 and TRBJ2-3; D not certain. The length of the CDR3 is 14 residues. Germline CDR1 reads SGHTA; CDR2 reads FQGTGA. V was clipped by 3 bases and J by 6 bases, with 13 bases between them. The CDR3 DNA sequence: TGTGCCAGCAGCTTGCTCCCAAGGCCCGATACGCAGTATTTT. Translated: CASSLLPRPDTQYF.

The CDR3 DNA reads TGTGCCAGCGGACAGGGGGCTGGAAACACCATATATTTT. It yields the protein CASGQGAGNTIYF. This chain joins TRBV9 and TRBJ1-3; TRBD1 aligns across 10 bases. J was trimmed by 2 bases and V by 7 bases; bases with no gene match: 0. The CDR3 runs to 13 residues. The germline V gene has CDR1 SGDLS and CDR2 YYNGEE.

The chain is built from TRBV4-1 and TRBJ2-5; 12 nucleotides match TRBD1. CDR1 is MGHRA and CDR2 is YSYEKL in the germline V gene. This CDR3 region has 17 residues. V was pared by 3 bases and J by 4 bases, with 9 bases of the junction left unmatched. CDR3 nucleotides: TGCGCCAGCAGCCAGGGGACAGGGGGCGCGATGGGAGAGACCCAGTACTTC. Amino acid sequence: CASSQGTGGAMGETQYF.

V is TRBV12-5 and J is TRBJ2-1, with a weak D call TRBD1 (6 bases). Germline assignment: CDR1 LGHNT and CDR2 FRNRAP. The CDR3 is 13 residues long. With 3 bases removed from V and 6 bases from J, the gap between germline ends came to 9 bases. CDR3 residues: CASGFQGINEQFF. The CDR3 nucleotides are TGTGCTAGTGGTTTTCAGGGGATCAATGAGCAGTTCTTC. Complete variable domain (other parts from reference TRBV12-5 and TRBJ2-1): DARVTQTPRHKVTEMGQEVTMRCQPILGHNTVFWYRQTMMQGLELLAYFRNRAPLDDSGMPKDRFSAEMPDATLATLKIQPSEPRDSAVYFCASGFQGINEQFFGPGTRLTVL.

This chain connects TRBV4-2 to TRBJ1-5; 7 nucleotides agree with TRBD1. Unmatched junction bases numbered 10, after V lost 1 base and J lost 10 bases. CDR1 LGHNA and CDR2 YNFKEQ come from the germline V gene. The CDR3 spans 15 residues. The DNA for the CDR3 is TGTGCCAGCAGCCAAGGTGGGGACAGAGGGTTACCCCAGCATTTT. Amino acid sequence: CASSQGGDRGLPQHF.

The chain links TRBV7-8 to TRBJ1-6, with no clear D. V lost 5 bases to trimming and J lost 7 bases, with 15 bases between them. CDR1 is SGHVS and CDR2 is FQNEAQ in the germline V gene. CDR3 length equals 15 residues. CDR3 DNA: TGTGCCAGCAGCATCAGCGGACGGAGCAATTCACCCCTCCACTTT. Translation: CASSISGRSNSPLHF.

The chain has TRBV30 and TRBJ2-7; maybe TRBD1 (5 bases). With 2 bases removed from V and 6 bases from J, the gap between germline ends came to 17 bases. Germline V CDR1 and CDR2: GTSNPN, SVGIG (reference sequence). The length of the CDR3 is 14 residues. The CDR3 reads CAWSLTVRGSEQYF. CDR3 coding DNA: TGTGCCTGGAGTTTGACCGTTAGGGGCAGCGAGCAGTACTTC.

The chain couples TRBV7-3 to TRBJ1-1; D gene uncertain. The V end was cut by 2 bases, the J end by 10 bases, with 14 bases between. Germline V gene data show CDR1 as SGHTA and CDR2 as FQGTGA. The CDR3 spans 13 residues. CDR3 sequence reads: CASSLPPGSPAFF. The CDR3 DNA is TGTGCCAGCAGCTTACCCCCTGGATCCCCAGCTTTCTTT.

The rearrangement joins TRBV11-2 to TRBJ2-3; no definite D call. Germline V gene data show CDR1 as SGHAT and CDR2 as FQNNGV. V was pared by 5 bases and J by 6 bases, with 6 bases between. CDR3 length: 11 amino acids. For the CDR3, the DNA is TGTGCCAGCAGCATTTACGATACGCAGTATTTT. Its protein product is CASSIYDTQYF.

This clone was recorded only once. The rearrangement joins TRBV4-1 to TRBJ2-7; 7 bases are shared with TRBD2. The CDR3 is 15 amino acids. In germline, CDR1 is MGHRA, CDR2 YSYEKL. The ends lost 4 bases at V and 2 bases at J; junction bases unmatched: 8. The CDR3 spells CASSLTQSGTYEQYF. CDR3 in DNA: TGCGCCAGCAGCCTGACCCAAAGCGGGACCTACGAGCAGTACTTC.